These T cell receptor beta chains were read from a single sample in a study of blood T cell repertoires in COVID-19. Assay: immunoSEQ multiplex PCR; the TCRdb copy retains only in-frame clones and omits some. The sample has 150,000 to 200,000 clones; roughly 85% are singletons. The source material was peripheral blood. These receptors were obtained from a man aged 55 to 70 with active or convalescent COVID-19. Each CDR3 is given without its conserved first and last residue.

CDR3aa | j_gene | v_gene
ASTPGLRTSGANVLT | TRBJ2-6 | TRBV19
ASSPRGSNQPQH | TRBJ1-5 | TRBV2
ASSIYSGGTGELF | TRBJ2-2 | TRBV19
SVEVERNRDYGNEQF | TRBJ2-1 | TRBV29-1
ASSPGGQETQY | TRBJ2-5 | TRBV4-1
ASSPSGLRTQY | TRBJ2-5 | TRBV6-5
ASSLVFGANTGELF | TRBJ2-2 | TRBV11-2
ASSQGGDSTYEQY | TRBJ2-7 | TRBV3-1/TRBV3-2
ASSPQDRGFGNTIY | TRBJ1-3 | TRBV18
ASSVEASGGTEQF | TRBJ2-1 | TRBV9
ATSRDSGQGTQY | TRBJ2-3 | TRBV15
ASSLTVGLNNEQF | TRBJ2-1 | TRBV7-3
ATSRGGRQTGYT | TRBJ1-2 | TRBV15
ASSSSGNSPLH | TRBJ1-6 | TRBV5-1
ATSTGQGLNEQF | TRBJ2-1 | TRBV24-1
ASSVDGRPKHEKLF | TRBJ1-4 | TRBV9
ASSLRATDTQY | TRBJ2-3 | TRBV4-1
ASSLYGGGRTDTQY | TRBJ2-3 | TRBV6-2/TRBV6-3
ASSVGQTYGYT | TRBJ1-2 | TRBV2
ASSLEDPGPSNQPQH | TRBJ1-5 | TRBV7-8
ASSQGRGNTIY | TRBJ1-3 | TRBV3-1/TRBV3-2
ASSSGTASYNEQF | TRBJ2-1 | TRBV5-4
ASRTGGEGYT | TRBJ1-2 | TRBV2
ASSIPGQTNTEAF | TRBJ1-1 | TRBV6-5
ASSLYGGEPQH | TRBJ1-5 | TRBV12-3/TRBV12-4
ASSSGAGNTIY | TRBJ1-3 | TRBV9
ASSKALAGAGELF | TRBJ2-2 | TRBV11-3
ATSGEGDTQY | TRBJ2-3 | TRBV15
ASTGHPAGELF | TRBJ2-2 | TRBV9
SASWEVQDGYT | TRBJ1-2 | TRBV20-1
ASREKMWDTQY | TRBJ2-3 | TRBV2
ASSRNTGLAGGNTDTQY | TRBJ2-3 | TRBV4-2
ASSSADRGHNEQF | TRBJ2-1 | TRBV5-1
ATSSPQDTEAF | TRBJ1-1 | TRBV24-1
ATRPGISSGANVLT | TRBJ2-6 | TRBV19
AISERSGGASTDTQY | TRBJ2-3 | TRBV10-3
ASNSPQGNYGYT | TRBJ1-2 | TRBV28
ASRTSGGFGYT | TRBJ1-2 | TRBV6-4
AGRVAGDEQF | TRBJ2-1 | TRBV2
ASSPFGTGGVTEAF | TRBJ1-1 | TRBV14
ASEGRTGESYNEQF | TRBJ2-1 | TRBV19
ASSQRIISGGGTGELF | TRBJ2-2 | TRBV4-2
ASRPGTSGHNEQF | TRBJ2-1 | TRBV6-5
ASSTPPATGDNNSPLH | TRBJ1-6 | TRBV21-1
ASGARGGEQY | TRBJ2-7 | TRBV11-2
ASSPWDREDYGYT | TRBJ1-2 | TRBV6-5
ATSLDWNTEAF | TRBJ1-1 | TRBV15
ASSAPGGHEQF | TRBJ2-1 | TRBV9
SGQDSATETQY | TRBJ2-3 | TRBV29-1
ASSTGLAVYNEQF | TRBJ2-1 | TRBV11-2
ASSPSVFPNTGELF | TRBJ2-2 | TRBV9
AWSPGTGIRQPQH | TRBJ1-5 | TRBV30